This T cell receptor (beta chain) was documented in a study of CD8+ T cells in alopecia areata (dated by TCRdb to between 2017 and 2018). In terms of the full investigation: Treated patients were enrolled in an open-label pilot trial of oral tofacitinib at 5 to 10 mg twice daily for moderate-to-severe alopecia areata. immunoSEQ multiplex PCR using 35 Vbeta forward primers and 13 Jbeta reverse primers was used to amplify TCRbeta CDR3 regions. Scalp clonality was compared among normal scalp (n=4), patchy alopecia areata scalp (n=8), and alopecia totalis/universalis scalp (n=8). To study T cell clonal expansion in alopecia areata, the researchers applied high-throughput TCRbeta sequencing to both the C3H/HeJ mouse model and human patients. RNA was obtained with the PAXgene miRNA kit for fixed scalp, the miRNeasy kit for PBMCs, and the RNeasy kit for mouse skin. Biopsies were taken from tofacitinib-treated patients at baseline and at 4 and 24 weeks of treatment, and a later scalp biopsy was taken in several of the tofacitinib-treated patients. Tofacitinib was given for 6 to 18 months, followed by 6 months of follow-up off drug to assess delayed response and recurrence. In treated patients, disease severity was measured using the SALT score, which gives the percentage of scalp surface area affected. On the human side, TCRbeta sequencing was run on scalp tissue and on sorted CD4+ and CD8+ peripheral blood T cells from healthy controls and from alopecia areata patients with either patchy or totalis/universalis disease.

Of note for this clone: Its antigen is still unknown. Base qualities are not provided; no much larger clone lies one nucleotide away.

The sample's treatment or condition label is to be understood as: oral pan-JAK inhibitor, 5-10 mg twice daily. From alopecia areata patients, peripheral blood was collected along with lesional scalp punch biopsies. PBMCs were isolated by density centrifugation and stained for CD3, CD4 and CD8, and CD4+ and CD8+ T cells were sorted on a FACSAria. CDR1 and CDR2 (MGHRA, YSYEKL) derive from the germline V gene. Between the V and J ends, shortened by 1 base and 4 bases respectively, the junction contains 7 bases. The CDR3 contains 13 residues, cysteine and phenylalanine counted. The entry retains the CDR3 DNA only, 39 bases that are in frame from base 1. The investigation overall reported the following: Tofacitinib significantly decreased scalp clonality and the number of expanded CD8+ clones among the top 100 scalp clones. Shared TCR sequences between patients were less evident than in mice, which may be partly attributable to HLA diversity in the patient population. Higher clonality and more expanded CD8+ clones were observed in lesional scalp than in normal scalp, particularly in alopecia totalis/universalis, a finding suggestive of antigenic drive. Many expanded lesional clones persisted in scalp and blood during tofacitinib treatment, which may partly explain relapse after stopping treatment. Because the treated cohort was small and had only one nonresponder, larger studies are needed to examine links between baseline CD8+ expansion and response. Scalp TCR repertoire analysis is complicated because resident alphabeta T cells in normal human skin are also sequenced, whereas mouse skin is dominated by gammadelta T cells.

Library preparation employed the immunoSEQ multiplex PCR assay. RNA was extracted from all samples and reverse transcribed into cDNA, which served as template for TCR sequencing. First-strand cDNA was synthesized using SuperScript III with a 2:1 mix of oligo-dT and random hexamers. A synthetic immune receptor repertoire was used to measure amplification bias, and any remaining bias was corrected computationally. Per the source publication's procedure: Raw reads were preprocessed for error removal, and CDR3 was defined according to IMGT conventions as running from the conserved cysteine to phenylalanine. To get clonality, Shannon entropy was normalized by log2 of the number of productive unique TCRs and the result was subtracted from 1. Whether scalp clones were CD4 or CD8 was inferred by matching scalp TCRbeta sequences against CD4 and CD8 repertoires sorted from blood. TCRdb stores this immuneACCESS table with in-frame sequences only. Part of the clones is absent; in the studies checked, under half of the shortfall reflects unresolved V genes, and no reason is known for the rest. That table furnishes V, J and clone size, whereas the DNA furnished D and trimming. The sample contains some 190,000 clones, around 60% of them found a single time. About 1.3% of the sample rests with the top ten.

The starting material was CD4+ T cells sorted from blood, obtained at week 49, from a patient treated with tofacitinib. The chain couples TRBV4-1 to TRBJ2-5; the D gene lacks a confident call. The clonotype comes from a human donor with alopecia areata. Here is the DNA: TGCGCCAGCAGCCAAGTTCTAGGAGAGACCCAGTACTTC. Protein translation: CASSQVLGETQYF.